The T cell receptor (beta chain) under discussion was sequenced for a study of T cell responses to AZD1222 COVID-19 vaccine. Background on the study: Investigators merged groups given second doses at roughly 4 or roughly 12 weeks. Regarding the study as a whole: Reportedly, close to half of spike-specific TCRs are directed against unmutated variant regions. Two doses of AZD1222 preceded a rise in Spike-specific TCR breadth and depth. Researchers report vaccine-associated CD4 TCRs spanning spike, with dominance at 160-218 and 743-854.

Generated by immunoSEQ multiplex PCR, the TCRdb table keeps only in-frame clones and is missing some. The sample lists 130,000 or so clones, 75% to 90% occurring once. Of note for this clone: Its antigen remains unidentified.

The CDR3 sequence is 17 residues long. The V gene's germline CDR1 is KGHDR and CDR2 SFDVKD. Trimming removed 4 bases from V and 0 bases from J, with 16 bases in between. This chain joins TRBV24-1 and TRBJ2-3; D may be TRBD2 (6 bases). Material: peripheral blood, obtained on day 0 of AZD1222 vaccination. This clonotype was obtained from an adult in good health. CDR3 sequence (DNA): TGTGCCACCAGTGACCGGGTGGAGGGTGGGAGCACAGATACGCAGTATTTT. Amino acids: CATSDRVEGGSTDTQYF.